This entry lists 5 T cell receptor beta chains sequenced from one sample in a study of blood T cells in healthy people across ages. PCR was performed a second time for about 6 to 12 cycles using a sample-barcoded 5' primer and a J-beta primer mix. TCRdb ran MiXCR on the 5' RACE reads and lists one entry per CDR3 protein. The sample yields roughly 560,000 distinct CDR3 sequences, 24% seen once. The same sample was also used in a study of T cells of mothers and their children.

Source material: blood. Every receptor here comes from a boy aged 5-17 years in good health.

The chain uses TRBV12-3 or TRBV12-4 and TRBJ2-3, with unresolved D. This CDR3 is built from 15 residues. V was trimmed by 2 bases and J by 3 bases, leaving 12 bases between them. DNA of the CDR3: TGTGCCAGCAGTTTATTAGGGATTGGGACAGATACGCAGTATTTT. Protein product: CASSLLGIGTDTQYF.

This clonotype showed up many times. This chain links TRBV7-2 with TRBJ2-7; TRBD1 agrees at 8 bases. CDR3 length equals 14 residues. CDR1 and CDR2 (germline): SGHTA, FQGNSA. J was trimmed by 4 bases and V by 5 bases; bases with no gene match: 7. CDR3 DNA sequence: TGTGCCAGCAGCACCAGGACAGGGAGGTACGAGCAGTACTTC. Protein: CASSTRTGRYEQYF.

This clonotype was seen at least ten times. This chain joins TRBV5-1 and TRBJ1-1; a weak D match, TRBD1 (5 bases). Germline CDR1 and CDR2: SGHRS and YFSETQ. The germline V and J ends were trimmed by 3 bases and 5 bases, with 8 bases remaining between them. CDR3 length equals 12 residues. This CDR3 reads CASSWGGTEAFF. CDR3 DNA: TGCGCCAGCAGCTGGGGGGGAACTGAAGCTTTCTTT.

This chain uses TRBV2 with TRBJ1-2; weak D call: TRBD1 (6 bases). Germline values: CDR1 SNHLY, CDR2 FYNNEI. Trimming pared 6 bases from V and 8 bases from J, leaving 16 bases between. CDR3 length: 13 amino acids. CDR3 in amino acids: CASRRLQGLGYTF. The CDR3 DNA is TGTGCCAGCAGGAGATTACAGGGTTTAGGCTACACCTTC.

The CDR3 nucleotides read TGCAGTGCTAGAGATGGAGGGACGAATCAGCCCCAGCATTTT. Its protein product is CSARDGGTNQPQHF. The chain combines TRBV20-1 with TRBJ1-5, with D tentatively TRBD1 (5 bases). The V end was cut by 0 bases, the J end by 4 bases, with 10 bases between. This CDR3 is 14 amino acids long. Germline-derived CDR1 and CDR2 are DFQATT and SNEGSKA (reference sequence).